These T cell receptor beta chains were read from a single sample in a study of monozygotic twins with inflammatory bowel disease. From its re-call of the 5' RACE reads, TCRdb lists each CDR3 protein once, without DNA. The ten most abundant clones cover roughly 8% of a sample with 200,000 to 250,000 distinct CDR3 sequences. The sample was blood. Receptor source: a human donor with ulcerative colitis or Crohn's disease, or a healthy co-twin of an affected twin (not recorded which). The CDR3 runs from the conserved cysteine through the conserved F or W. Each record gives: CDR3 protein, J gene, V gene.

CDR3 protein: CASSVGRTSGRNEQFF; J gene: TRBJ2-1; V gene: TRBV7-9
CDR3 protein: CSAPRDRGQLEFF; J gene: TRBJ2-1; V gene: TRBV29-1
CDR3 protein: CSARGSAGYGNQPQHF; J gene: TRBJ1-5; V gene: TRBV20-1
CDR3 protein: CSANRANQETQYF; J gene: TRBJ2-5; V gene: TRBV20-1
CDR3 protein: CASSFAGRNNEQFF; J gene: TRBJ2-1; V gene: TRBV12-3/TRBV12-4
CDR3 protein: CASSSGYRGRDTQYF; J gene: TRBJ2-3; V gene: TRBV19
CDR3 protein: CASSLVTGPNTEAFF; J gene: TRBJ1-1; V gene: TRBV5-1
CDR3 protein: CASSQEWGAGAFF; J gene: TRBJ1-1; V gene: TRBV3-1
CDR3 protein: CASSRTGASNIQYF; J gene: TRBJ2-4; V gene: TRBV6-2/TRBV6-3
CDR3 protein: CASSPGTVYEQYF; J gene: TRBJ2-7; V gene: TRBV27
CDR3 protein: CASSPDRVLRTEAFF; J gene: TRBJ1-1; V gene: TRBV12-3/TRBV12-4
CDR3 protein: CALRGRGGTEAFF; J gene: TRBJ1-1; V gene: TRBV30
CDR3 protein: CASSFGTLNTEAFF; J gene: TRBJ1-1; V gene: TRBV12-3/TRBV12-4
CDR3 protein: CASSRVGLGTSGRPYNEQFF; J gene: TRBJ2-1; V gene: TRBV4-2
CDR3 protein: CACLPKGVSYNSPLHF; J gene: TRBJ1-6; V gene: TRBV30